This T cell receptor beta chain was found in a study of human T cells and chemical hapten exposure. Across the study: Alopecia areata, totalis or universalis affected patients, mainly female.

The library tagged individual cDNA molecules with unique molecular identifiers. One entry per CDR3 protein, called by TCRdb with MiXCR from the RACE reads. This sample has roughly 40,000 distinct CDR3 sequences, with 10% to 13% found just once. This clonotype has ten or more counts. V dropped 6 bases and J dropped 5; count of bases not matched to a gene: 9. The germline CDR1 and CDR2 sequences are SNHLY and FYNNEI. The CDR3 sequence is 15 residues long. Specified time point: pre-sensitization, week 0. The treatment denotes: therapeutic diphenylcyclopropenone sensitization with weekly scalp DPC. This clonotype originated in a man aged 25 to 40 with alopecia areata. Some clones in this sample may be carry-over from other donors' samples. The rearrangement links TRBV2 to TRBJ2-2; 7 bases fit TRBD2. The sequencing used whole blood, collected in connection with sensitization to the hapten diphenylcyclopropenone (DPC). CDR3 bases: TGTGCCAGCAGGGAAAGGGACTACTTTACCGGGGAGCTGTTTTTT. Translating it yields CASRERDYFTGELFF.